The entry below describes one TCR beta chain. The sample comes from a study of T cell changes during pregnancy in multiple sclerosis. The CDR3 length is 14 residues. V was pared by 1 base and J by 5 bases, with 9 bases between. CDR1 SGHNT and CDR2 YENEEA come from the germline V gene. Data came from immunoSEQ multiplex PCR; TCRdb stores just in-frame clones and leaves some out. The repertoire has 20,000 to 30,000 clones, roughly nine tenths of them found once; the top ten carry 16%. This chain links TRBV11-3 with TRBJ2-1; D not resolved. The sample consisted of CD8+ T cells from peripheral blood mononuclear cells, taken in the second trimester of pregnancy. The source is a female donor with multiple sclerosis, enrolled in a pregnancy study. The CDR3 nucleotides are TGTGCCAGCAGCTTAGCCGCCTGGCACAATGAGCAGTTCTTC. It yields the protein CASSLAAWHNEQFF.